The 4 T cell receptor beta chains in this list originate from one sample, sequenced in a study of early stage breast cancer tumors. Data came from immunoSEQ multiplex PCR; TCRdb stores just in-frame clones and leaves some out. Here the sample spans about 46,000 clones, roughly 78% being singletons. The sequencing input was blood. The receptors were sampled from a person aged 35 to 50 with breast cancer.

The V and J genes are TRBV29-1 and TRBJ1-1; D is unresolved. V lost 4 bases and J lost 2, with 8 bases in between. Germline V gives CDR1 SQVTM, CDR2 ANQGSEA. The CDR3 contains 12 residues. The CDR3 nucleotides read TGCAGCGTTGGGTTGGGAAACACTGAAGCTTTCTTT. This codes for CSVGLGNTEAFF.

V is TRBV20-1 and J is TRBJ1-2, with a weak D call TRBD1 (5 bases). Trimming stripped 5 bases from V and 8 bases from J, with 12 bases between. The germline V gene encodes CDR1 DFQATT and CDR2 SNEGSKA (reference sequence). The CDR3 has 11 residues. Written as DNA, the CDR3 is TGCAGTGCTGGGACCGGAGGGGGCTACACCTTC. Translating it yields CSAGTGGGYTF.

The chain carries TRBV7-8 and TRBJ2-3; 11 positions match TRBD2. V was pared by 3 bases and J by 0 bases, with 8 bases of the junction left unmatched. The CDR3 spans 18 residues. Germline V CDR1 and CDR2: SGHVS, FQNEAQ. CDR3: CASSFRTSGPGSTDTQYF. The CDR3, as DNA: TGTGCCAGCAGCTTCCGGACTAGCGGGCCGGGCAGCACAGATACGCAGTATTTT.

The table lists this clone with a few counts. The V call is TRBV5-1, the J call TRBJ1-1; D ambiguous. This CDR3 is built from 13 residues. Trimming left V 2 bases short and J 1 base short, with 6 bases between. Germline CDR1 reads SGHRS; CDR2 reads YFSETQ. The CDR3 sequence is CASSLATNTEAFF. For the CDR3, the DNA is TGCGCCAGCAGCTTAGCAACGAACACTGAAGCTTTCTTT.